This T cell receptor beta chain appears in the sequencing data of a study of blood T cell repertoires in COVID-19. About the study: Sources were T cells, B-cell-depleted T cells, or PBMCs; the material itself was cDNA or gDNA.

CDR1 MNHEY and CDR2 SVGAGI come from the germline V gene. Losses at the gene ends were 6 bases for V and 6 bases for J; bases not matched to a gene: 10. The CDR3 covers 15 residues. Only in-frame clones appear in the TCRdb table, and some are missing; sequencing was by immunoSEQ multiplex PCR. The table has about 160,000 clones, roughly 85% seen once. The specimen was peripheral blood. The chain has TRBV6-5 and TRBJ1-4; 7 nucleotides line up with TRBD1. The sequence was obtained from a man in his forties or fifties with acute or convalescent COVID-19. In DNA, the CDR3 is TGTGCCAGCAGCCGGAGGACAGGCATGGATGAAAAACTGTTTTTT. This encodes CASSRRTGMDEKLFF.